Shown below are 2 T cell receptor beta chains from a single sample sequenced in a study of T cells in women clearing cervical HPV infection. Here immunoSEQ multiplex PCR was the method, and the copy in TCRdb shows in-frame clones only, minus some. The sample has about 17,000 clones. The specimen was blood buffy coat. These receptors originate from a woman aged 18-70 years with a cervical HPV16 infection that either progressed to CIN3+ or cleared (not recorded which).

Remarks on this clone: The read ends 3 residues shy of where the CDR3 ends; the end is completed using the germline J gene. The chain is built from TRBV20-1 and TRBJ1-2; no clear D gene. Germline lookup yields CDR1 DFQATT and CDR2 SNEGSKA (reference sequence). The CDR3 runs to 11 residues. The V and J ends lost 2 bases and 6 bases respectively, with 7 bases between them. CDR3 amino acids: CSARPFDGYTF. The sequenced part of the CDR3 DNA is TGCAGTGCTAGACCGTTCGATGGC.

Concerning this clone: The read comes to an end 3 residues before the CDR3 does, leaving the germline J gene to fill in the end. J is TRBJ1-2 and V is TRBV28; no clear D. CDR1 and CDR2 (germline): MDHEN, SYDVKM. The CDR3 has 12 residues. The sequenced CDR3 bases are TGTGCCAGCAGTTTATACGGTCTAGAA. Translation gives CASSLYGLE. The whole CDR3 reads CASSLYGLEYTF.